This T cell receptor beta chain was recovered during a study of T cell repertoires in cytomegalovirus infection. Study-wide results and caveats: Across the ex vivo response, the dominant clonotypes were HLA-C-restricted CMV-specific TCR beta clonotypes.

In its sample, this clonotype was seen a few times. Its antigen is undetermined. The CDR3 runs to 15 residues. Germline-derived CDR1 and CDR2 are SGHTA and FQGNSA. V was trimmed by 0 bases and J by 7 bases, leaving 13 bases between them. Using its own MiXCR run on the reads, TCRdb lists one record per CDR3 protein. The sample lists 350,000 to 400,000 distinct CDR3 sequences; about 35% were seen once. This chain connects TRBV7-2 to TRBJ2-1; maybe TRBD2 (6 bases). The sample was cultured PBMCs, taken from culture after CMV antigen stimulation. The TCR sequence derives from a human donor in good health (CMV status not recorded). Some clones in this sample may be carry-over from other donors' samples. CDR3 region: CASSLAGGLGNEQFF. The CDR3 bases are TGTGCCAGCAGCTTAGCGGGAGGCCTTGGGAATGAGCAGTTCTTC.